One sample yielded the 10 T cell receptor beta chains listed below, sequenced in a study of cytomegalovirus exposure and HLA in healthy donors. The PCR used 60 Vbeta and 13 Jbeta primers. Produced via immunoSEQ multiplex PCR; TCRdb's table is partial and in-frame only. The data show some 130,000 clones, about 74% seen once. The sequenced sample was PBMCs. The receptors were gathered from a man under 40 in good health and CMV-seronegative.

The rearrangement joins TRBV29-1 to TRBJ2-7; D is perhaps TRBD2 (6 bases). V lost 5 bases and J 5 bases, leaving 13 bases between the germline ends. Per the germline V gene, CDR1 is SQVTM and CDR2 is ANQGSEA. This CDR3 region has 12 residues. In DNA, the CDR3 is TGCAGCGTTCGAAGGGGAGGCCACGAGCAGTACTTC. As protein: CSVRRGGHEQYF.

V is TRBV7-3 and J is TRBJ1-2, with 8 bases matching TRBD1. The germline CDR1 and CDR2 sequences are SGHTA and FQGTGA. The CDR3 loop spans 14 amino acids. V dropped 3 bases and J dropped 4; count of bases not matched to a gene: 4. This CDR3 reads CASSLTGAGYGYTF. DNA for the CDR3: TGTGCCAGCAGCTTGACAGGGGCTGGCTATGGCTACACCTTC.

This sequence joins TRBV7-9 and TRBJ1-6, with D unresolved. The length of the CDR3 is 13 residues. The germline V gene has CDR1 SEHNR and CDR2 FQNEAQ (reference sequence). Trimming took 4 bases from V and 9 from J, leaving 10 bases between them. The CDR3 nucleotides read TGTGCCAGCAGCTCACCCAGGCGTTCACCCCTCCACTTT. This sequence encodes CASSSPRRSPLHF.

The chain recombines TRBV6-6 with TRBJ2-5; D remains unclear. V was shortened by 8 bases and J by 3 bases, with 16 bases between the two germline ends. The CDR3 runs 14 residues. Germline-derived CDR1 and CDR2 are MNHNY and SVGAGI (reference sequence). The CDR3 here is CASARGTLEETQYF. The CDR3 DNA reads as TGTGCCAGCGCCCGCGGAACGCTAGAAGAGACCCAGTACTTC.

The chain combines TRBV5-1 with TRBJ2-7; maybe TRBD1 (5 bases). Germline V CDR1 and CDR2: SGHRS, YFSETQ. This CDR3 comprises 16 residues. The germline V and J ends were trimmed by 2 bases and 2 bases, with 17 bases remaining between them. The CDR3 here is CASSFMITGTAYEQYF. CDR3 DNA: TGCGCCAGCAGCTTTATGATAACAGGTACCGCCTACGAGCAGTACTTC.

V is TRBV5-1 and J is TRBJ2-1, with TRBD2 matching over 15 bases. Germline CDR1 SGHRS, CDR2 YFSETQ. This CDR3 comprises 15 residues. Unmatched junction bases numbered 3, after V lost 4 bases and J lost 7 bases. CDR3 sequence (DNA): TGCGCCAGCAGCGACGGGACTAGCGGGAGGAATGAGCAGTTCTTC. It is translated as CASSDGTSGRNEQFF.

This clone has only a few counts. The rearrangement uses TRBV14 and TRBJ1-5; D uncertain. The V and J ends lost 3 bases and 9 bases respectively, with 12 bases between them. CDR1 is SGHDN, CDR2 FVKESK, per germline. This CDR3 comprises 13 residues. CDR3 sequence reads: CASSQTTVAPQHF. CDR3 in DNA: TGTGCCAGCAGCCAGACAACAGTGGCGCCCCAGCATTTT.

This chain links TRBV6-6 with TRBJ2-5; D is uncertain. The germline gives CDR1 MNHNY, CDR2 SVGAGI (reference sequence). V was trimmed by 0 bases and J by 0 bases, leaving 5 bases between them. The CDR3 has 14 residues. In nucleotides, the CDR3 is TGTGCCAGCAGTTACTCGAACAACCAAGAGACCCAGTACTTC. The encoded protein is CASSYSNNQETQYF.

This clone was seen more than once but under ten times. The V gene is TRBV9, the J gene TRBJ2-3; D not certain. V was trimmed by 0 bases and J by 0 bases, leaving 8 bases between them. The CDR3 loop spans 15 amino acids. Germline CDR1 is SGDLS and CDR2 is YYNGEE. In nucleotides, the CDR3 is TGTGCCAGCAGCGTAGGTATTTCTAGCACAGATACGCAGTATTTT. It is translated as CASSVGISSTDTQYF.

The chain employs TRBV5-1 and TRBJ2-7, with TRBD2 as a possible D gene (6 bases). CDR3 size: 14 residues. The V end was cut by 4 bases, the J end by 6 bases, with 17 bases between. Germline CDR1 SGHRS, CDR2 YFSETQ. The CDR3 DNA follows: TGCGCCAGCAGCCCACCGGGGGAGGCATCCGAGCAGTACTTC. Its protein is CASSPPGEASEQYF.